This T cell receptor (beta chain) was captured in a study of blood T cell repertoires in COVID-19. At the level of the study: The samples span acute and convalescent COVID-19 from the United States, Italy and Spain. PBMCs, B-cell-depleted T cells, or T cells provided the cDNA or gDNA that made up the material.

Authors' processing steps: Estimated nucleated cell counts came from reference gene primer amplification. Clones were sequenced by immunoSEQ multiplex PCR, and TCRdb holds only the in-frame ones, with some missing. Clone size and V and J calls were adopted from that table, with D and trimming inferred from the DNA. Here the sample spans roughly 11,000 clones, approximately 80% being singletons. This CDR3 comprises 16 residues. V shed 5 bases and J 0 bases; nucleotides not matched to a gene: 10. Germline-derived CDR1 and CDR2 are SGHVS and FQNEAQ. V gene TRBV7-8 combines with J gene TRBJ2-7; 7 bases are a match to TRBD1. The receptor's source is a human donor in a cohort sampled during active COVID-19. Sequencing was performed on peripheral blood. The CDR3: CASSLLDRVNSYEQYF. CDR3 DNA sequence: TGTGCCAGCAGCCTCCTCGACAGGGTGAACTCCTACGAGCAGTACTTC.